A selection of T cell receptor beta chains follows, all from one sample in a study of T-cell memory formation after mild COVID-19. A single record per CDR3 protein comes from TCRdb applying MiXCR to the 5' RACE reads. The sample includes around 260,000 distinct CDR3 sequences, roughly 17% of them seen just once. Sequencing was done on a sample of PBMCs or a T cell subset sorted from them (not recorded which). Source of these receptors: a man younger than 30 who had mild COVID-19 (a few samples of this study predate the infection). Cell type and time point are not known. Both conserved end residues are part of each CDR3. A D gene is named only where the DNA matches it firmly. Clone size is shown for a subset of rows, as once, few, many or a class of expanded clone.

. TRBJ2-2 many 12 TRBV7-2 TGTGCCAGCAGCTTGCCCTCGGGGGAGCTGTTTTTT CASSLPSGELFF
TRBD2 TRBJ2-1 few 15 TRBV7-8 TGTGCCAGCAGTCTCCGGGGGGGCCACTACAATGAGCAGTTCTTC CASSLRGGHYNEQFF
TRBD1 TRBJ2-5 few 14 TRBV5-1 TGCGCCAGCAGCCCGGGACAGCCGCAAGAGACCCAGTACTTC CASSPGQPQETQYF
. TRBJ2-5 few 13 TRBV29-1 TGCAGCGGAACTACAGACACCCAAGAGACCCAGTACTTC CSGTTDTQETQYF
TRBD1 TRBJ1-2 many 16 TRBV5-1 TGCGCCAGCAGCTTGGGAGGCGGGACAGTCGGCTATGGCTACACCTTC CASSLGGGTVGYGYTF
. TRBJ2-7 few 12 TRBV20-1 TGCAGTGCTAGGGGCGGATTCTACGAGCAGTACTTC CSARGGFYEQYF
TRBD1 TRBJ2-5 few 16 TRBV7-9 TGTGCCAGCAGCTTTAGGGACAGGGGGCTTCAAGAGACCCAGTACTTC CASSFRDRGLQETQYF
. TRBJ2-5 . 16 TRBV5-1 TGCGCCAGCAGCAAGGGGGACGGGTCGTTTGAAGAGACCCAGTACTTC CASSKGDGSFEETQYF
. TRBJ2-1 many 12 TRBV5-1 TGCGCCAGCAGCTCGGACCGCAATGAGCAGTTCTTC CASSSDRNEQFF
TRBD1 TRBJ1-2 . 14 TRBV12-3/TRBV12-4 TGTGCCAGCAGTCACCACAGGGGAGAGTATGGCTACACCTTC CASSHHRGEYGYTF
. TRBJ1-2 . 12 TRBV10-3 TGTGCCATCACGGGGGGGAACTATGGCTACACCTTC CAITGGNYGYTF
. TRBJ2-2 . 13 TRBV10-3 TGTGCCATCAGTGGGCTAGGGTCCGGGGAGCTGTTTTTT CAISGLGSGELFF
. TRBJ2-3 few 12 TRBV20-1 TGCAGTGCCACCTCCGCGGGAGATACGCAGTATTTT CSATSAGDTQYF
TRBD2 TRBJ2-1 few 18 TRBV12-3/TRBV12-4 TGTGCCAGCAGTTTTAGTGCGGGGGGGATAAGCTCCTACAATGAGCAGTTCTTC CASSFSAGGISSYNEQFF
. TRBJ1-4 . 17 TRBV4-3 TGCGCCAGCAGCCAAGATTTCCACCAACCAACTAATGAAAAACTGTTTTTT CASSQDFHQPTNEKLFF
TRBD1 TRBJ2-2 . 15 TRBV5-1 TGCGCCAGCAGCCGCCGGACAGGGAACACCGGGGAGCTGTTTTTT CASSRRTGNTGELFF
. TRBJ2-3 . 15 TRBV7-6 TGTGCCAGCAGCCCTGCCGACGAGATCACAGATACGCAGTATTTT CASSPADEITDTQYF
. TRBJ2-5 few 14 TRBV30 TGTGCCTGGAGTGTTTTTTGGGGACGCGAGACCCAGTACTTC CAWSVFWGRETQYF
. TRBJ2-5 few 14 TRBV29-1 TGCAGCGTTGAAGTGCTGGCCGTCCAAGAGACCCAGTACTTC CSVEVLAVQETQYF
. TRBJ2-6 few 15 TRBV9 TGTGCCAGCAGCGTGCAGAGCTCTGGGGCCAACGTCCTGACTTTC CASSVQSSGANVLTF
. TRBJ2-7 . 14 TRBV27 TGTGCCAGCAGTTTGGCCCAGGGGTACTACGAGCAGTACTTC CASSLAQGYYEQYF
. TRBJ1-2 few 14 TRBV5-1 TGCGCCAGCAGCTACATGCCCTCCGGGCGCAGCTACACCTTC CASSYMPSGRSYTF
. TRBJ1-2 . 16 TRBV28 TGTGCCAGCAGTTTGGCAGGAGACATTACTAACTATGGCTACACCTTC CASSLAGDITNYGYTF
. TRBJ2-1 . 15 TRBV27 TGTGCCAGCAGCTGGGGAATGGGGCCGGGGAATGAGCAGTTCTTC CASSWGMGPGNEQFF
. TRBJ2-2 few 15 TRBV9 TGTGCCAGCACAAAAGGAGGAGTGAACACCGGGGAGCTGTTTTTT CASTKGGVNTGELFF
. TRBJ2-5 . 13 TRBV7-9 TGTGCCAGCAGCGTAACTGGGGGCAAGACCCAGTACTTC CASSVTGGKTQYF
. TRBJ1-1 few 13 TRBV19 TGTGCCAGTAAGAGGGGCATGAACACTGAAGCTTTCTTT CASKRGMNTEAFF
. TRBJ1-2 . 15 TRBV6-1 TGTGCCAGCAGTGAAGAAGGGCTGGCGGATTATGGCTACACCTTC CASSEEGLADYGYTF
TRBD1 TRBJ2-5 many 16 TRBV7-9 TGTGCCAGCAGCTCCGACCCGGGACAGGGTCAAGAGACCCAGTACTTC CASSSDPGQGQETQYF
. TRBJ2-1 few 12 TRBV11-1 TGTGCCAGTGAACAGGGTTACAATGAGCAGTTCTTC CASEQGYNEQFF
TRBD1 TRBJ1-2 . 15 TRBV5-1 TGCGCCAGCAGCAAACCGGGACAGGGAACATATGGCTACACCTTC CASSKPGQGTYGYTF
. TRBJ1-5 few 13 TRBV12-3/TRBV12-4 TGTGCCAGCAGTTTAGCCCGAAATCAGCCCCAGCATTTT CASSLARNQPQHF
TRBD1 TRBJ1-1 few 15 TRBV7-8 TGTGCCAGCAGCTTATGGACAGGGGCTCACACTGAAGCTTTCTTT CASSLWTGAHTEAFF
. TRBJ1-2 . 15 TRBV12-3/TRBV12-4 TGTGCCAGCAGTTTCAGATGGGAGGGGGAGTATGGCTACACCTTC CASSFRWEGEYGYTF
. TRBJ2-5 . 14 TRBV7-9 TGTGCCAGCACGCGGGGTCCCCACGGGCAGACCCAGTACTTC CASTRGPHGQTQYF
TRBD1 TRBJ2-7 . 17 TRBV7-6 TGTGCCAGCAGCCCCCATCACAAATCCAGGGGGCTGGACGAGCAGTACTTC CASSPHHKSRGLDEQYF
TRBD1 TRBJ1-2 . 17 TRBV5-1 TGCGCCAGCAGCACCGGCACCGGGACAGTCAAATCCAATGGCTACACCTTC CASSTGTGTVKSNGYTF
TRBD2 TRBJ2-3 few 13 TRBV12-3/TRBV12-4 TGTGCCAGCAGAGCGGGGGGCACAGATACGCAGTATTTT CASRAGGTDTQYF
TRBD1 TRBJ2-5 . 16 TRBV14 TGTGCCAGCAGCCAAGGTGACAGGGCAGCAGGAGAGACCCAGTACTTC CASSQGDRAAGETQYF
. TRBJ2-3 few 14 TRBV7-9 TGTGCCAGCAGCCCGGGACGAGAATCCGGTACGCAGTATTTT CASSPGRESGTQYF
TRBD1 TRBJ2-3 few 16 TRBV7-9 TGTGCCAGCAGCTTAGCCCCGGGACAGGGCACAGATACGCAGTATTTT CASSLAPGQGTDTQYF
. TRBJ1-3 many 14 TRBV12-3/TRBV12-4 TGTGCCGGGGGAAGGGCGCCGCTTGGAAACACCATATATTTT CAGGRAPLGNTIYF
TRBD2 TRBJ2-5 few 18 TRBV15 TGTGCCACCAGCAGAGTCGGAGGTAGCGGGGGACGTGAGGAGACCCAGTACTTC CATSRVGGSGGREETQYF
. TRBJ1-2 . 14 TRBV28 TGTGCCAGCAGATCTGCGGCTTACCGAGGCGGCTACACCTTC CASRSAAYRGGYTF
TRBD1 TRBJ2-3 many 15 TRBV5-1 TGCGCCAGCAGCTTGGAGGGACAGGGGGCAGATACGCAGTATTTT CASSLEGQGADTQYF
. TRBJ1-4 few 15 TRBV6-5 TGTGCCAGCAGTTACTCAGGCGGCACTAATGAAAAACTGTTTTTT CASSYSGGTNEKLFF
. TRBJ1-3 few 15 TRBV7-2 TGTGCCAGCAGGTGGGACCGACGGGCTGGAAACACCATATATTTT CASRWDRRAGNTIYF
. TRBJ2-3 . 14 TRBV7-2 TGTGCCAGCATCCTGGTCATTCGCACAGATACGCAGTATTTT CASILVIRTDTQYF
. TRBJ2-2 few 14 TRBV3-1 TGTGCCAGCAGCCGCCGAGAGAGTGGCGGGGAGCTGTTTTTT CASSRRESGGELFF
TRBD1 TRBJ2-4 few 13 TRBV18 TGTGCCAGCTCACCACCACAGGGGAACATTCAGTACTTC CASSPPQGNIQYF
. TRBJ2-2 . 14 TRBV29-1 TGCAGCGTTGACCCGGGGGAAAACACCGGGGAGCTGTTTTTT CSVDPGENTGELFF
. TRBJ2-1 . 14 TRBV6-2/TRBV6-3 TGTGCCACAATCCAGGGGCGACCCTACAATGAGCAGTTCTTC CATIQGRPYNEQFF
TRBD2 TRBJ2-3 few 15 TRBV7-9 TGTGCCAGCAGCTTACTAGCGGGGGGTCAAGATACGCAGTATTTT CASSLLAGGQDTQYF
TRBD2 TRBJ2-7 few 15 TRBV3-1 TGTGCCAGCAGCCAAGGACTAGCGGACCACTACGAGCAGTACTTC CASSQGLADHYEQYF
TRBD1 TRBJ1-2 . 14 TRBV7-2 TGTGCCAGCAGCCGCACCGGGACAGGGGGTAGCTACACCTTC CASSRTGTGGSYTF